The clone carrying this TCR beta chain was counted between two and nine times. Method: immunoSEQ multiplex PCR; TCRdb's copy keeps in-frame clones and lacks some. The sample has about 85,000 clones, 85% to 95% seen once. The data were obtained in a study of technical replicates of blood from a handful of donors. The germline V gene has CDR1 SGHVS and CDR2 FQNEAQ. The length of the CDR3 is 14 residues. V gave up 0 bases and J gave up 4 bases, with 7 bases separating them. This receptor was obtained from a human donor in good health. The chain links TRBV7-8 to TRBJ1-5; D call uncertain. Source material: T cells isolated from PBMCs. This CDR3 reads CASSLAGGNQPQHF. The CDR3 bases are TGTGCCAGCAGCTTAGCGGGCGGGAATCAGCCCCAGCATTTT.